The 30 T cell receptor beta chains below were found in one sample sequenced in a study of blood T cell repertoires in COVID-19. Data came from immunoSEQ multiplex PCR; TCRdb stores just in-frame clones and leaves some out. The sample holds around 250,000 clones, about 83% seen once. Sequencing was carried out using peripheral blood. The receptors were sampled from a woman aged 40 to 50 who had recovered from COVID-19.

V is TRBV7-3 and J is TRBJ2-7, with a tentative D call TRBD2 (6 bases). The length of the CDR3 is 15 residues. CDR1 SGHTA and CDR2 FQGTGA come from the germline V gene. V was shortened by 2 bases and J by 0 bases, with 11 bases between the two germline ends. Here the CDR3 reads CASSLQAGSSYEQYF. The CDR3, as DNA: TGTGCCAGCAGCTTACAGGCGGGGAGCTCCTACGAGCAGTACTTC. The full variable domain, completed using reference TRBV7-3 and TRBJ2-7, is GAGVSQTPSNKVTEKGKYVELRCDPISGHTALYWYRQSLGQGPEFLIYFQGTGAADDSGLPNDRFFAVRPEGSVSTLKIQRTERGDSAVYLCASSLQAGSSYEQYFGPGTRLTVT.

The chain has TRBV6-6 and TRBJ1-2, with D possibly TRBD1 on 6 matching bases. V shed 6 bases and J shed 8 bases, with 13 bases lying between them. Germline V lookup: CDR1 MNHNY, CDR2 SVGAGI (reference sequence). The CDR3 runs 12 residues. The CDR3 region has the DNA TGTGCCAGCAGCCGACAGGCTGGGGGCTACACCTTC. Amino acid sequence: CASSRQAGGYTF.

This clone was counted between two and nine times. The J gene is TRBJ2-5, the V gene TRBV14; the D is unclear. This CDR3 comprises 15 residues. Germline-derived CDR1 and CDR2 are SGHDN and FVKESK. Trimming removed 0 bases from V and 0 bases from J, with 8 bases in between. The chain's CDR3 is CASSQESVYQETQYF. The CDR3 DNA is TGTGCCAGCAGCCAAGAATCGGTCTACCAAGAGACCCAGTACTTC.

The chain couples TRBV28 to TRBJ1-5; the match to TRBD1 covers 8 bases. Germline V gene data show CDR1 as MDHEN and CDR2 as SYDVKM. The trim removed 6 bases at V and 3 bases at J, leaving 4 bases unmatched. The CDR3 covers 14 residues. The CDR3 region is CASRWGQVNQPQHF. In DNA form, the CDR3 reads TGTGCCAGCAGGTGGGGACAGGTCAATCAGCCCCAGCATTTT.

V gene TRBV29-1 combines with J gene TRBJ1-4, with D unclear. Trimming shortened V by 3 bases and J by 0 bases, and 14 bases separated the two germline ends. Germline V CDR1 and CDR2: SQVTM, ANQGSEA. This CDR3 has 16 residues. Here the CDR3 reads CSVEGQTASTNEKLFF. Written as DNA, the CDR3 is TGCAGCGTTGAGGGCCAGACGGCTTCAACTAATGAAAAACTGTTTTTT.

This rearrangement joins TRBV6-5 to TRBJ2-5; 10 bases are a match to TRBD1. This CDR3 spans 13 amino acids. J lost 4 bases, V lost 5 bases, and 1 base had no gene match. Germline V gene data show CDR1 as MNHEY and CDR2 as SVGAGI. The CDR3 here is CASSRTGGETQYF. Here the CDR3 DNA reads TGTGCCAGCAGTAGGACAGGGGGAGAGACCCAGTACTTC.

The rearrangement links TRBV4-1 to TRBJ1-1; D unresolved. V lost 0 bases and J lost 3, with 5 bases in between. CDR3 length: 13 amino acids. Germline V gene lookup returns CDR1 MGHRA and CDR2 YSYEKL. The CDR3 sequence: CASSQDRDTEAFF. CDR3 DNA: TGCGCCAGCAGCCAAGACCGGGACACTGAAGCTTTCTTT.

The V call is TRBV18, the J call TRBJ1-1, with a weak D call TRBD1 (5 bases). The CDR3 runs to 13 residues. In germline, CDR1 is KGHSH, CDR2 LQKENI. V was clipped by 3 bases and J by 10 bases, with 15 bases between them. The DNA of the CDR3 is TGTGCCAGCTCACCGGAATTGCAGGGATCAGCTTTCTTT. Translated, it gives CASSPELQGSAFF.

The chain joins TRBV6-4 to TRBJ1-4; 7 bases fit TRBD1. Germline CDR1 is MRHNA and CDR2 is SNTAGT. The CDR3 contains 15 residues. V shed 4 bases and J 1 base; nucleotides not matched to a gene: 3. Written as DNA, the CDR3 is TGTGCCAGCAGTGTCGCAGGGGGAACTAATGAAAAACTGTTTTTT. Residues: CASSVAGGTNEKLFF.

The CDR3: CASSLRGTGQYQETQYF. CDR3 sequence (DNA): TGTGCCAGCAGCTTAAGAGGGACAGGCCAGTACCAAGAGACCCAGTACTTC. The chain has TRBV7-9 and TRBJ2-5; 8 bases are a match to TRBD1. Germline CDR1 and CDR2: SEHNR and FQNEAQ (reference sequence). V shed 2 bases, J shed 0 bases, and the junction held 8 bases outside the gene matches. This CDR3 is 17 amino acids long.

This rearrangement joins TRBV7-9 to TRBJ1-2; no clear D gene. Trimming removed 4 bases from V and 4 bases from J, with 13 bases in between. The CDR3 consists of 14 residues. Germline-derived CDR1 and CDR2 are SEHNR and FQNEAQ (reference sequence). For the CDR3, the DNA is TGTGCCAGCAGCTCGTCAGGCGGGGTCTATGGCTACACCTTC. This sequence encodes CASSSSGGVYGYTF.

The chain's CDR3 is CASSPQVPGQSYNEQFF. In DNA, the CDR3 is TGCGCCAGCAGCCCACAGGTGCCTGGACAGTCGTACAATGAGCAGTTCTTC. The chain has TRBV5-1 and TRBJ2-1; D is perhaps TRBD1 (6 bases). The germline V gene encodes CDR1 SGHRS and CDR2 YFSETQ. V was cut by 4 bases and J by 4 bases, with 21 bases left in between. The CDR3 totals 17 residues.

The chain employs TRBV11-3 and TRBJ1-2; the match to TRBD1 covers 7 bases. The CDR3 runs to 15 residues. The V gene's germline CDR1 is SGHNT and CDR2 YENEEA. After removal of 1 base from V and 9 bases from J, the junction contained 11 bases not matched to a gene. The CDR3 coding sequence is TGTGCCAGCAGCTTAGCGGACAGGCCCCGTGGGAGCTACACCTTC. This gives the protein CASSLADRPRGSYTF.

This clone was found once. The gene calls are TRBV10-1 and TRBJ2-2, with 9 bases fitting TRBD2. J gave up 2 bases and V 3 bases, and 10 bases lay outside the gene matches. The CDR3 contains 18 residues. Germline V gives CDR1 WNHNN, CDR2 SYGVQD (reference sequence). The CDR3 DNA is TGCGCCAGCAGTGACCCCTATCAAGCGGGGGGAAACACCGGGGAGCTGTTTTTT. This codes for CASSDPYQAGGNTGELFF.

The chain joins TRBV7-9 to TRBJ1-3, with D perhaps TRBD1 (6 bases). This CDR3 contains 15 residues. V lost 3 bases, J lost 3 bases, and 12 bases lay in between. Germline V lookup: CDR1 SEHNR, CDR2 FQNEAQ (reference sequence). CDR3 nucleotide sequence: TGTGCCAGCAGCTTCCAGGGGAGTAGTGGAAACACCATATATTTT. This translates into CASSFQGSSGNTIYF. The full variable domain, in which reference TRBV7-9 and TRBJ1-3 provide the parts outside the CDR3, is DTGVSQNPRHKITKRGQNVTFRCDPISEHNRLYWYRQTLGQGPEFLTYFQNEAQLEKSRLLSDRFSAERPKGSFSTLEIQRTEQGDSAMYLCASSFQGSSGNTIYFGEGSWLTVV.

Comments on this clone: The same CDR3 can be traced to other DNA sequences in this sample. The genes are TRBV12-3 or TRBV12-4 and TRBJ1-1, with D unresolved. Trimming shortened V by 1 base and J by 1 base, and 4 bases separated the two germline ends. The CDR3 is 13 residues long. The CDR3 nucleotides are TGTGCCAGCAGTTTAGGACAGAACACTGAAGCTTTCTTT. Its protein is CASSLGQNTEAFF.

The V and J genes are TRBV27 and TRBJ1-1; 9 positions match TRBD1. This CDR3 is 14 amino acids long. CDR1 is MNHEY and CDR2 is SMNVEV in the germline V gene (reference sequence). Unmatched junction bases numbered 8, after V lost 5 bases and J lost 7 bases. The CDR3 bases are TGTGCCAGCAGTCGGGACAGGGAAATGTTTGAAGCTTTCTTT. This codes for CASSRDREMFEAFF.

This sequence joins TRBV29-1 and TRBJ1-5, with D perhaps TRBD1 (5 bases). V was trimmed by 7 bases and J by 2 bases, leaving 21 bases between them. Germline CDR1 reads SQVTM; CDR2 reads ANQGSEA. The CDR3 is 16 amino acids. The CDR3 DNA reads as TGCAGCGCAAGATGGGACTTTTTTCCCCGCAATCAGCCCCAGCATTTT. Translating gives CSARWDFFPRNQPQHF. Drawing the rest from reference TRBV29-1 and TRBJ1-5, the complete variable domain is SAVISQKPSRDICQRGTSLTIQCQVDSQVTMMFWYRQQPGQSLTLIATANQGSEATYESGFVIDKFPISRPNLTFSTLTVSNMSPEDSSIYLCSARWDFFPRNQPQHFGDGTRLSIL.

The chain recombines TRBV28 with TRBJ1-2, with no clear D. V lost 5 bases and J lost 5, with 15 bases in between. The CDR3 is 14 amino acids. The V gene's germline CDR1 is MDHEN and CDR2 SYDVKM. CDR3 protein: CASSGGDAVYGYTF. CDR3 nucleotide sequence: TGTGCCAGCAGTGGAGGCGACGCGGTTTATGGCTACACCTTC.

A few counts support this clone. The CDR3 loop is CASSRRRNTEAFF. The CDR3 DNA is TGTGCCAGCAGCCGAAGGAGGAACACTGAAGCTTTCTTT. The chain links TRBV7-2 to TRBJ1-1, with D hard to call. The CDR3 contains 13 residues. CDR1 is SGHTA and CDR2 is FQGNSA in the germline V gene. Trimming pared 5 bases from V and 1 base from J, leaving 8 bases between.

Of note for this clone: The same CDR3 arises from other DNA sequences in this sample as well. V is TRBV19 and J is TRBJ1-5, with D tentatively TRBD1 (5 bases). The CDR3 is 15 residues long. Trimming cost V 4 bases and J 0 bases, with 10 bases left between them. Germline V CDR1 and CDR2: LNHDA, SQIVND (reference sequence). CDR3 amino acids: CASSSGTGSNQPQHF. CDR3 in DNA: TGTGCCAGTAGTAGCGGGACCGGTAGCAATCAGCCCCAGCATTTT.

The chain couples TRBV24-1 to TRBJ2-2, with TRBD1 matching 9 bases. From germline, CDR1 is KGHDR and CDR2 SFDVKD. This CDR3 region has 16 residues. V gave up 4 bases and J gave up 6 bases; unmatched junction bases: 8. The CDR3 sequence is CATSDPLRDRAGELFF. DNA of the CDR3: TGTGCCACCAGTGACCCTTTACGGGACAGGGCCGGGGAGCTGTTTTTT.

The rearrangement uses TRBV6-1 and TRBJ2-7; the match to TRBD1 covers 8 bases. V dropped 3 bases and J dropped 0; count of bases not matched to a gene: 4. This CDR3 has 15 residues. CDR1 is MNHNS and CDR2 is SASEGT in the germline V gene. CDR3 DNA: TGTGCCAGCAGTGAGACAGGGGATCACTCCTACGAGCAGTACTTC. This encodes CASSETGDHSYEQYF.

The chain joins TRBV5-1 to TRBJ1-1; D possibly corresponds to TRBD1 (6 bases). This CDR3 spans 14 amino acids. Germline lookup yields CDR1 SGHRS and CDR2 YFSETQ. V gave up 5 bases and J gave up 3 bases, with 14 bases separating them. The CDR3 DNA follows: TGCGCCAGCAGTACAGGGAGAGTTGACACTGAAGCTTTCTTT. It specifies CASSTGRVDTEAFF.

The rearrangement links TRBV3-1 (or the pseudogene TRBV3-2) to TRBJ2-3; the match to TRBD2 covers 10 bases. Germline CDR1 is LGHDT and CDR2 is YNNKEL (reference sequence). This CDR3 contains 16 residues. V trimming: 4 bases; J trimming: 3 bases; junction bases outside the gene matches: 7. For the CDR3, the DNA is TGTGCCAGCAGCCCTTCCCTGGGACTAGCGACAGATACGCAGTATTTT. This translates into CASSPSLGLATDTQYF.

The J gene is TRBJ2-2, the V gene TRBV4-1, with a weak D call TRBD2 (5 bases). This CDR3 contains 16 residues. CDR1 is MGHRA and CDR2 is YSYEKL in the germline V gene. Trimming cost V 0 bases and J 6 bases, with 14 bases left between them. The CDR3 here is CASSQEWVGGSGELFF. CDR3 nucleotide sequence: TGCGCCAGCAGCCAAGAGTGGGTCGGAGGTTCCGGGGAGCTGTTTTTT.

The genes are TRBV4-1 and TRBJ2-7, with 9 bases matching TRBD1. Unmatched junction bases numbered 17, after V lost 6 bases and J lost 5 bases. The germline V gene has CDR1 MGHRA and CDR2 YSYEKL. The CDR3 is 17 amino acids. In DNA, the CDR3 is TGCGCCAGCAGACTCACTCCGGGACAGGGAACGAGGGACGAGCAGTACTTC. Translating gives CASRLTPGQGTRDEQYF.

The chain uses TRBV3-1 (or the pseudogene TRBV3-2) and TRBJ1-1; D might be TRBD1 (5 bases). Germline CDR1 and CDR2: LGHDT and YNNKEL (reference sequence). V lost 0 bases to trimming and J lost 8 bases, with 13 bases between them. The CDR3 covers 14 residues. CDR3 sequence: CASSQDDGAREAFF. The CDR3 nucleotides are TGTGCCAGCAGCCAAGATGATGGGGCGAGAGAAGCTTTCTTT.

The genes are TRBV29-1 and TRBJ1-2; 8 nucleotides align to TRBD1. CDR3 length equals 13 residues. Germline trimming cut 7 bases from V and 3 bases from J; bases unmatched to any gene: 7. Germline CDR1 SQVTM, CDR2 ANQGSEA. Written as DNA, the CDR3 is TGCAGCGCCCGACAGGGGCTGGACTATGGCTACACCTTC. This sequence encodes CSARQGLDYGYTF. Drawing the rest from reference TRBV29-1 and TRBJ1-2, the complete variable domain is SAVISQKPSRDICQRGTSLTIQCQVDSQVTMMFWYRQQPGQSLTLIATANQGSEATYESGFVIDKFPISRPNLTFSTLTVSNMSPEDSSIYLCSARQGLDYGYTFGSGTRLTVV.

The rearrangement links TRBV5-6 to TRBJ2-5; D perhaps matches TRBD2 (6 bases). This CDR3 has 16 amino acids. Germline loops: CDR1 SGHDT, CDR2 YYEEEE. The V end was cut by 0 bases, the J end by 5 bases, with 17 bases between. CDR3 region: CASSLVQGLLAETQYF. CDR3 sequence (DNA): TGTGCCAGCAGCTTGGTTCAGGGACTGCTGGCGGAGACCCAGTACTTC.